In this sample, the clone carrying this TCR beta chain turned up many times. A single record per CDR3 protein comes from TCRdb applying MiXCR to the RT-PCR reads. The sample has about 700,000 distinct CDR3 sequences, approximately 14% seen once; the top ten hold roughly 4%. Germline values: CDR1 SGHTA, CDR2 FQGNSA. This CDR3 comprises 12 residues. Trimming removed 3 bases from V and 15 bases from J, with 15 bases in between. Input material: memory CD4+ T cells from blood. This clonotype was obtained from a female donor in good health, serving as a healthy control. The chain uses TRBV7-2 and TRBJ2-1; D possibly corresponds to TRBD2 (5 bases). The CDR3, as DNA: TGTGCCAGCAGCTTTGAGGACTTAATTCCGTTCTTC. Encoded protein: CASSFEDLIPFF.